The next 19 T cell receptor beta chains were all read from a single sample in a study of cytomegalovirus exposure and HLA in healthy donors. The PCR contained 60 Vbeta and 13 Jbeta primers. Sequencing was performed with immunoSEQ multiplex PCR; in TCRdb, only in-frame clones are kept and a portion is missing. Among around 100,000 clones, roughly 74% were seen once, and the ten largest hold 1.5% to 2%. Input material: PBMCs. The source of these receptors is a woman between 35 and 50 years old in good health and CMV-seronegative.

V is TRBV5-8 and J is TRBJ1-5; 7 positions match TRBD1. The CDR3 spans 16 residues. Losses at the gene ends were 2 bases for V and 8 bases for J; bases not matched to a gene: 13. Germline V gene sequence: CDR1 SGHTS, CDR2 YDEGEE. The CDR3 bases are TGTGCCAGCAGCTTACCGGGACAGATTATGAAAAAGCCCCAGCATTTT. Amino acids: CASSLPGQIMKKPQHF.

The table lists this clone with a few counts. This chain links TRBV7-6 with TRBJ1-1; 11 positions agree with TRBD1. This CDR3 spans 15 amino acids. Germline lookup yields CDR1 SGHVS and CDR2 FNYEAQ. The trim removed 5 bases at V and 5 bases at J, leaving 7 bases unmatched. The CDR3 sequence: CASSKDRGLGTEAFF. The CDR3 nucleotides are TGTGCCAGCAGCAAGGACAGGGGGCTAGGAACTGAAGCTTTCTTT. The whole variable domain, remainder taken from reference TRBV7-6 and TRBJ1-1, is GAGVSQSPRYKVTKRGQDVALRCDPISGHVSLYWYRQALGQGPEFLTYFNYEAQQDKSGLPNDRFSAERPEGSISTLTIQRTEQRDSAMYRCASSKDRGLGTEAFFGQGTRLTVV.

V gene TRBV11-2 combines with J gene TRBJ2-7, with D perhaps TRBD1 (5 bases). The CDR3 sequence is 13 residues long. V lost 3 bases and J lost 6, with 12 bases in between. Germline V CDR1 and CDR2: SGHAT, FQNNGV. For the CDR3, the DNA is TGTGCCAGCAGCTTGTTCGATCAGGGCGAGCAGTACTTC. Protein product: CASSLFDQGEQYF.

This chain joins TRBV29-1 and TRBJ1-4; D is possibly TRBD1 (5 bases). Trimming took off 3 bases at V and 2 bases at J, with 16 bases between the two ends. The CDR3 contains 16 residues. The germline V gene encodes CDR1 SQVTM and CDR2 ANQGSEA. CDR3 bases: TGCAGCGTTGAGGCAGGGATGGTTAGGACTAATGAAAAACTGTTTTTT. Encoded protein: CSVEAGMVRTNEKLFF.

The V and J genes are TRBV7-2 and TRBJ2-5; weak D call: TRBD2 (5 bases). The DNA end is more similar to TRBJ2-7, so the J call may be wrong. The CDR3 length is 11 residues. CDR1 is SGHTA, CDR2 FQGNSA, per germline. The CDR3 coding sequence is TGTGCCAGCAGTCGGGACTACGAGCAGTACTTC. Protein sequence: CASSRDYEQYF.

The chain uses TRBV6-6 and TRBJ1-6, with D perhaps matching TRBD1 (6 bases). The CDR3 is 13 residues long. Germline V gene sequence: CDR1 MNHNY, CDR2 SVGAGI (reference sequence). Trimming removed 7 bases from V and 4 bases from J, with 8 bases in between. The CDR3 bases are TGTGCCAGCAACAGGGAATATAATTCACCCCTCCACTTT. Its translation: CASNREYNSPLHF.

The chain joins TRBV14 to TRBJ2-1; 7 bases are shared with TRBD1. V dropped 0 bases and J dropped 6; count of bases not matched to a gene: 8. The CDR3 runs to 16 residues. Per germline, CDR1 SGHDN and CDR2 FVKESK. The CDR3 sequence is CASSQEDRVYFNEQFF. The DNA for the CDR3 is TGTGCCAGCAGCCAAGAAGACAGGGTCTACTTCAATGAGCAGTTCTTC.

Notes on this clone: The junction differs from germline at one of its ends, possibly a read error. The CDR3 sequence: CSSRLDWGLGEQFF. CDR3 nucleotides: TGTTCCAGCAGATTGGACTGGGGGCTCGGTGAGCAGTTCTTC. The chain carries TRBV7-9 and TRBJ2-1; D is possibly TRBD1 (6 bases). The germline gives CDR1 SEHNR, CDR2 FQNEAQ (reference sequence). The length of the CDR3 is 14 residues. The full variable domain, with the rest looked up from reference TRBV7-9 and TRBJ2-1, is DTGVSQNPRHKITKRGQNVTFRCDPISEHNRLYWYRQTLGQGPEFLTYFQNEAQLEKSRLLSDRFSAERPKGSFSTLEIQRTEQGDSAMYLCSSRLDWGLGEQFFGPGTRLTVL.

For the CDR3, the DNA is TGTGCCAGCAGAGGGGTAGGAAACACCATATATTTT. It codes for CASRGVGNTIYF. The chain employs TRBV6-1 and TRBJ1-3; a possible D gene is TRBD1 (5 bases). Deletions cut 6 bases from V and 4 bases from J, with 7 bases between. The CDR3 contains 12 residues. From germline, CDR1 is MNHNS and CDR2 SASEGT.

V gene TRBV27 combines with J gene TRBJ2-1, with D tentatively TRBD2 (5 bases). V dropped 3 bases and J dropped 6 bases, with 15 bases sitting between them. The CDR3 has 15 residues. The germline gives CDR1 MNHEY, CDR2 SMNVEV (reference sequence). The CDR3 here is CASSFGGSGVNEQFF. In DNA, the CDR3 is TGTGCCAGCAGTTTTGGTGGGAGTGGGGTCAATGAGCAGTTCTTC.

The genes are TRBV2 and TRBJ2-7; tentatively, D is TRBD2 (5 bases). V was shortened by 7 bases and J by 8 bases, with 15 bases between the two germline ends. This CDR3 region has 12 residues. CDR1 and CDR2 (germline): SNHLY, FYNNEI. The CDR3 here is CASTADSTKQYF. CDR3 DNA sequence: TGTGCCAGCACAGCGGATAGTACTAAGCAGTACTTC.

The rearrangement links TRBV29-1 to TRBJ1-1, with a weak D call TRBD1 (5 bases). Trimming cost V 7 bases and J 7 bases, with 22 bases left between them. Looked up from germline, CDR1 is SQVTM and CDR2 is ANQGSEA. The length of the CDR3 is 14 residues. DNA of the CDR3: TGCAGCGCCTCGGGGGGGATTATAGGTGGTGAAGCTTTCTTT. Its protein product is CSASGGIIGGEAFF.

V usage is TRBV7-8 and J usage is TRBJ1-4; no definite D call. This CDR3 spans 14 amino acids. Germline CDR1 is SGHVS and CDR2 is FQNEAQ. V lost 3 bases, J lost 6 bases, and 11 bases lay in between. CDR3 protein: CASSFTERHEKLFF. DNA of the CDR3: TGTGCCAGCAGCTTCACGGAGCGGCATGAAAAACTGTTTTTT. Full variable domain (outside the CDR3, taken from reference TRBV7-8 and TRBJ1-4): GAGVSQSPRYKVAKRGQDVALRCDPISGHVSLFWYQQALGQGPEFLTYFQNEAQLDKSGLPSDRFFAERPEGSVSTLKIQRTQQEDSAVYLCASSFTERHEKLFFGSGTQLSVL.

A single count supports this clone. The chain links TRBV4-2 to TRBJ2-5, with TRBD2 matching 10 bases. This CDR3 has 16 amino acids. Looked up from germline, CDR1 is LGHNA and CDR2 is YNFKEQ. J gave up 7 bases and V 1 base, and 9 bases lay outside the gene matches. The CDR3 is CASSQGGSGGRGTQYF. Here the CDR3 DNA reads TGTGCCAGCAGCCAAGGCGGTAGCGGGGGGCGGGGGACCCAGTACTTC.

As DNA, the CDR3 is TGTGCCAGTAGTCCTTGGACAGGGAACACTGAAGCTTTCTTT. Amino acid sequence: CASSPWTGNTEAFF. The chain joins TRBV19 to TRBJ1-1; TRBD1 agrees at 7 bases. Germline assignment: CDR1 LNHDA and CDR2 SQIVND (reference sequence). Germline trimming cut 5 bases from V and 1 base from J; bases unmatched to any gene: 4. The CDR3 is made up of 14 amino acids.

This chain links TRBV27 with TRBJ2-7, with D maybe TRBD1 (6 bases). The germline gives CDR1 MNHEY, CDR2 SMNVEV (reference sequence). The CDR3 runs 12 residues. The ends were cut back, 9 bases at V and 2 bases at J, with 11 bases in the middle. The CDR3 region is CASGTPTYEQYF. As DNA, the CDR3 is TGTGCCAGTGGGACACCCACCTACGAGCAGTACTTC.

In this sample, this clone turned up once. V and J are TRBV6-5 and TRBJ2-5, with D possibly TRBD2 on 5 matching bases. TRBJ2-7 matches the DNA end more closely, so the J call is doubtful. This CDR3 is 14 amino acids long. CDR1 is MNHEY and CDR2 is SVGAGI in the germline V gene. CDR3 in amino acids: CASSAGQEVYEQYF. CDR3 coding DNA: TGTGCCAGCAGTGCCGGCCAGGAGGTCTACGAGCAGTACTTC.

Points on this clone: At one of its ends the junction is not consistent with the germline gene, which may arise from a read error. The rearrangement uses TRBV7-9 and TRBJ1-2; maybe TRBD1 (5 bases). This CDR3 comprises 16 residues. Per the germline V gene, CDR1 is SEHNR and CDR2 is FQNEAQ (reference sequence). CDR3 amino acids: CASTLGGLGGDYGYTF. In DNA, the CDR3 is TGTGCCAGCACCTTAGGCGGCCTGGGGGGAGACTATGGCTACACCTTC.

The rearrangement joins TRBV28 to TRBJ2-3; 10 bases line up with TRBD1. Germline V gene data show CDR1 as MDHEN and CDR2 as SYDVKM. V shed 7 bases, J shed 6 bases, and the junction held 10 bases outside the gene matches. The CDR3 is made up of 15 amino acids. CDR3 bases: TGTGCCAGCAACGACAGGGGGCTATTAAAGGATACGCAGTATTTT. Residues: CASNDRGLLKDTQYF.